Listed below are T cell receptor beta chains from one sample, sequenced in a study of cytomegalovirus exposure and HLA in healthy donors. Sequencing was performed with immunoSEQ multiplex PCR; in TCRdb, only in-frame clones are kept and a portion is missing. The table shows fewer than 200,000 clones, with nearly 80% occurring only once. The sample comprised PBMCs. All receptors come from a young man in good health and CMV-seropositive. Each CDR3 is given with its conserved first and last residue. D genes are given only for firm matches. The size of a clone is reported for some rows only, either as once, few or many, or as a class for expanded clones.

TRBJ1-6 | TRBV6-5 | NA | TRBD1 | CASSFSNRGRGSPLHF | TGTGCCAGCAGTTTCTCTAACAGGGGGCGAGGATCACCCCTCCACTTT
TRBJ1-1 | TRBV5-4 | NA | NA | CASSLGQAMNTEAFF | TGTGCCAGCAGCTTGGGGCAGGCCATGAACACTGAAGCTTTCTTT
TRBJ2-3 | TRBV9 | few | TRBD2 | CASSVVLAGGTDTQYF | TGTGCCAGCAGCGTAGTCCTAGCGGGGGGCACAGATACGCAGTATTTT
TRBJ2-1 | TRBV27 | NA | TRBD2 | CASSWGLAGGHEQFF | TGTGCCAGCAGTTGGGGACTAGCGGGAGGCCATGAGCAGTTCTTC
TRBJ2-1 | TRBV7-6 | NA | TRBD2 | CASSFGGGATGEQFF | TGTGCCAGCAGCTTCGGCGGGGGGGCAACCGGTGAGCAGTTCTTC
TRBJ2-1 | TRBV4-1 | NA | NA | CASSQERGELSSYNEQFF | TGCGCCAGCAGCCAAGAAAGAGGAGAGTTGAGCTCCTACAATGAGCAGTTCTTC
TRBJ2-3 | TRBV2 | NA | NA | CASSQGSPDTQYF | TGTGCCAGCAGTCAGGGTTCTCCAGATACGCAGTATTTT
TRBJ2-7 | TRBV7-6 | NA | NA | CASSLDILYEQYF | TGTGCCAGCAGCTTAGACATCCTCTACGAGCAGTACTTC
TRBJ2-7 | TRBV27 | few | NA | CASSSSRAGGYEQYF | TGTGCCAGCAGTTCAAGCAGGGCCGGGGGCTACGAGCAGTACTTC
TRBJ1-1 | TRBV5-1 | NA | NA | CASSLLGDDTEAFF | TGCGCCAGCAGCTTGCTAGGTGATGACACTGAAGCTTTCTTT
TRBJ2-1 | TRBV25-1 | NA | TRBD2 | CASSDGASGRVPEQFF | TGTGCCAGCAGTGATGGAGCTAGCGGGAGGGTACCTGAGCAGTTCTTC
TRBJ1-1 | TRBV7-9 | NA | NA | CASSLVNFEAFF | TGTGCCAGCAGCTTAGTAAACTTTGAAGCTTTCTTT
TRBJ1-4 | TRBV6-5 | NA | TRBD1 | CASRYSTGVDEKLFF | TGTGCCAGCAGGTACTCGACAGGGGTAGATGAAAAACTGTTTTTT
TRBJ2-7 | TRBV19 | few | TRBD1 | CASKSLRLGTGHEQYF | TGTGCCAGTAAAAGCCTCCGTCTCGGGACAGGGCACGAGCAGTACTTC
TRBJ1-1 | TRBV6-1 | NA | NA | CASTRGGLATEAFF | TGTGCCAGCACTCGAGGGGGATTGGCTACTGAAGCTTTCTTT
TRBJ1-1 | TRBV5-5 | NA | NA | CASSPTGGLVLNTEAFF | TGTGCCAGCAGCCCCACGGGGGGTCTAGTCCTAAACACTGAAGCTTTCTTT
TRBJ1-6 | TRBV5-1 | once | TRBD1 | CASSSGTGDPLHF | TGCGCCAGCAGTTCCGGGACAGGGGATCCCCTCCACTTT
TRBJ2-7 | TRBV12-2 | NA | NA | CASRPITSGRAPSYEQYF | TGTGCAAGTCGCCCCATTACTAGCGGGAGGGCCCCGTCCTACGAGCAGTACTTC
TRBJ2-1 | TRBV7-9 | NA | NA | CASSLVGGAVNEQFF | TGTGCCAGCAGCTTAGTGGGGGGGGCGGTCAATGAGCAGTTCTTC
TRBJ2-7 | TRBV5-1 | NA | NA | CASSLAPTAGEQYF | TGCGCCAGCAGCTTGGCCCCCACTGCGGGAGAGCAGTACTTC
TRBJ2-2 | TRBV9 | NA | NA | CASSVQTGELFF | TGTGCCAGCAGCGTTCAGACCGGGGAGCTGTTTTTT
TRBJ1-5 | TRBV29-1 | NA | TRBD1 | CSVAGTGDNQPQHF | TGCAGCGTTGCCGGGACAGGGGACAATCAGCCCCAGCATTTT
TRBJ1-2 | TRBV5-1 | NA | TRBD1 | CASSGGDRGRYGYTF | TGCGCCAGCAGCGGCGGGGACAGGGGCAGATATGGCTACACCTTC
TRBJ1-1 | TRBV4-3 | NA | NA | CASSQGWTLNTEAFF | TGCGCCAGCAGCCAAGGATGGACACTGAACACTGAAGCTTTCTTT
TRBJ2-1 | TRBV20-1 | NA | NA | CSAASGSEQFF | TGCAGTGCCGCCTCGGGTAGTGAGCAGTTCTTC
TRBJ2-3 | TRBV15 | NA | NA | CATSRRNSFTDTQYF | TGTGCCACCAGCAGAAGGAACAGCTTCACAGATACGCAGTATTTT
TRBJ2-1 | TRBV30 | NA | NA | CAWGGTSWGNEQFF | TGTGCCTGGGGGGGGACCTCGTGGGGCAATGAGCAGTTCTTC
TRBJ2-3 | TRBV7-9 | few | NA | CASSLEAGQLRQYF | TGTGCCAGCAGCTTAGAGGCGGGACAGCTAAGGCAGTATTTT
TRBJ2-5 | TRBV7-8 | few | NA | CASSLVRNMETQYF | TGTGCCAGCAGCTTAGTTAGAAATATGGAGACCCAGTACTTC
TRBJ1-2 | TRBV19 | once | NA | CASTDSDADSSYGYTF | TGTGCCAGCACGGATTCCGACGCCGACAGCAGCTATGGCTACACCTTC
TRBJ2-7 | TRBV7-8 | NA | NA | CASRRGLYEQYF | TGTGCCAGCAGAAGGGGTCTCTACGAGCAGTACTTC
TRBJ2-5 | TRBV30 | NA | NA | CAWSSGLGETQYF | TGTGCCTGGAGTTCGGGACTGGGGGAGACCCAGTACTTC
TRBJ2-1 | TRBV6-5 | NA | NA | CASSSGSANEQFF | TGTGCCAGCAGCTCGGGGAGCGCCAATGAGCAGTTCTTC
TRBJ2-1 | TRBV7-9 | NA | NA | CATTEESSYNEQFF | TGTGCCACCACGGAGGAGAGCTCCTACAATGAGCAGTTCTTC
TRBJ2-3 | TRBV7-2 | NA | NA | CASSFSGSDTQYF | TGTGCCAGCAGCTTCTCCGGTTCAGATACGCAGTATTTT
TRBJ1-5 | TRBV27 | NA | NA | CASSSGQPYSNQPQHF | TGTGCCAGCAGTTCCGGACAGCCATATAGCAATCAGCCCCAGCATTTT
TRBJ2-2 | TRBV10-1 | once | NA | CASRKDSTGELFF | TGCGCCAGCAGGAAGGACAGTACCGGGGAGCTGTTTTTT
TRBJ1-6 | TRBV5-5 | NA | NA | CASKWDLSSPLHF | TGTGCCAGCAAGTGGGACTTAAGTTCACCCCTCCACTTT
TRBJ2-3 | TRBV5-4 | once | NA | CASNLQGRSTDTQYF | TGTGCCAGCAACCTACAGGGCCGAAGCACAGATACGCAGTATTTT
TRBJ2-7 | TRBV27 | NA | TRBD2 | CASSLGTSGAHYEQYF | TGTGCCAGCAGTCTAGGGACTAGCGGAGCCCATTACGAGCAGTACTTC
TRBJ1-1 | TRBV25-1 | NA | TRBD1 | CASSGLLGKGARNTEAFF | TGTGCCAGCAGTGGCCTCTTGGGAAAGGGGGCTCGGAACACTGAAGCTTTCTTT
TRBJ2-1 | TRBV30 | NA | NA | CAWNGRFEGTGEQFF | TGTGCCTGGAATGGACGGTTTGAGGGAACGGGTGAGCAGTTCTTC
TRBJ2-6 | TRBV5-4 | NA | NA | CASTEQGANVLTF | TGTGCCAGCACCGAGCAAGGGGCCAACGTCCTGACTTTC
TRBJ1-5 | TRBV4-2 | NA | NA | CASSQAESNQPQHF | TGTGCCAGCAGCCAAGCGGAGAGCAATCAGCCCCAGCATTTT
TRBJ2-7 | TRBV5-1 | NA | TRBD1 | CASSFDRAYEQYF | TGCGCCAGCAGCTTCGACAGGGCCTACGAGCAGTACTTC
TRBJ1-5 | TRBV6-6 | NA | NA | CASSYSRQSNQPQHF | TGTGCCAGCAGTTACTCGCGGCAGAGCAATCAGCCCCAGCATTTT
TRBJ2-7 | TRBV27 | NA | NA | CASSSPGLHTYEQYF | TGTGCCAGCAGTTCCCCGGGACTTCATACCTACGAGCAGTACTTC
TRBJ2-3 | TRBV20-1 | NA | NA | CSAISDTQYF | TGCAGTGCTATTTCGGATACGCAGTATTTT
TRBJ1-1 | TRBV6-1 | NA | NA | CASAGNTEAFF | TGTGCTTCGGCGGGGAACACTGAAGCTTTCTTT
TRBJ2-3 | TRBV18 | NA | TRBD2 | CASSLGTRTDTQYF | TGTGCCAGCTCACTCGGGACTAGAACAGATACGCAGTATTTT
TRBJ1-1 | TRBV7-9 | NA | TRBD1 | CASSQGTGSNTEAFF | TGTGCCAGCAGCCAAGGGACAGGGAGTAACACTGAAGCTTTCTTT
TRBJ1-1 | TRBV6-6 | NA | TRBD1 | CASSSQSTGTTEAFF | TGTGCCAGCAGTTCTCAATCGACAGGGACCACTGAAGCTTTCTTT
TRBJ1-4 | TRBV6-5 | NA | NA | CASSQTGFNEKLFF | TGTGCCAGCAGTCAGACGGGGTTCAATGAAAAACTGTTTTTT